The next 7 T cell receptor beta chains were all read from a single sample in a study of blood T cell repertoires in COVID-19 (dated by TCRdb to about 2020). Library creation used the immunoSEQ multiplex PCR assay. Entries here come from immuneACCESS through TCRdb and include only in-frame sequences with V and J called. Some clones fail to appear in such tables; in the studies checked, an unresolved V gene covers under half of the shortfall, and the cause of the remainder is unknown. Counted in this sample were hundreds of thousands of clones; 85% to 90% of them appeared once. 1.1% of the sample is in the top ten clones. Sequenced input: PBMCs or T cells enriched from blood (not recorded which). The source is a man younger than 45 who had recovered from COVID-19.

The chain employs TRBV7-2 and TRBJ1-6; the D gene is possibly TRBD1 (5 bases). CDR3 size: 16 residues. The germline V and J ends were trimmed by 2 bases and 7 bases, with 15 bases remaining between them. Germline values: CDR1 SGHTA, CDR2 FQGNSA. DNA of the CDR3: TGTGCCAGCAGCTTAAGGGGCACAACTCCAAATTCACCCCTCCACTTT. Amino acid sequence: CASSLRGTTPNSPLHF.

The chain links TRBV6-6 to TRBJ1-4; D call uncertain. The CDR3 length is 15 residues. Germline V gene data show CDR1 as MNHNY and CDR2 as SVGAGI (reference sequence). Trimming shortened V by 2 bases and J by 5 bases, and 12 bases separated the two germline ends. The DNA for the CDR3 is TGTGCCAGCAGTTACGAGGTGCGGGAAAATGAAAAACTGTTTTTT. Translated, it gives CASSYEVRENEKLFF.

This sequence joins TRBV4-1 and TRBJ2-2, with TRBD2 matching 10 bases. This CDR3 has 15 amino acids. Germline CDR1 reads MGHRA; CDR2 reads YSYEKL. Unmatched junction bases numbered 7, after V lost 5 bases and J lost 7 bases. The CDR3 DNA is TGCGCCAGCAGCACCCAGCGGGAGGGGGTCGGGGAGCTGTTTTTT. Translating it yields CASSTQREGVGELFF.

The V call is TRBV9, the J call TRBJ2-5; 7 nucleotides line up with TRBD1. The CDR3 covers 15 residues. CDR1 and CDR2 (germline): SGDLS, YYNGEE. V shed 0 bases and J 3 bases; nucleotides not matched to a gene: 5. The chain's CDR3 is CASSVAGQREETQYF. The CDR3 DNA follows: TGTGCCAGCAGCGTAGCGGGACAGCGAGAAGAGACCCAGTACTTC.

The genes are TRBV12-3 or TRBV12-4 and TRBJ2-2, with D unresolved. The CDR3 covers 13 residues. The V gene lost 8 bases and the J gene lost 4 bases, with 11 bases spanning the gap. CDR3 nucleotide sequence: TGTGCCAGCGTCCGGAGAAGCACCGGGGAGCTGTTTTTT. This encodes CASVRRSTGELFF.

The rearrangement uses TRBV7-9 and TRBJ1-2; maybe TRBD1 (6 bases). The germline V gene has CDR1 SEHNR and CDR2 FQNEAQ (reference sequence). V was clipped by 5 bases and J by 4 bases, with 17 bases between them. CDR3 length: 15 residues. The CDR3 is CASSPGGGGTYGYTF. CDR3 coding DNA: TGTGCCAGCAGCCCCGGAGGGGGGGGGACCTATGGCTACACCTTC.

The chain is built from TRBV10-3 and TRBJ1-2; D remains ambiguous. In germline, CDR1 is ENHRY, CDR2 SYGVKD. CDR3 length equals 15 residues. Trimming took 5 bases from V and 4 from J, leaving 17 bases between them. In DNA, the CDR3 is TGTGCCATCAGTTCGCTTGAGGGCACATCCTATGGCTACACCTTC. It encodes CAISSLEGTSYGYTF.